This TCR beta chain originates from a study of OX40 agonist ivuxolimab in advanced cancers. On the study more broadly: Prior anti-PD-1, anti-PD-L1 or anti-CTLA-4 therapy was allowed; more than 30% had some.

Overall study results and limits: Both blood CD4+ and CD8+ T cells showed clonal growth by week 6 at 0.1 to 3.0 mg/kg.

Here immunoSEQ multiplex PCR was the method, and the copy in TCRdb shows in-frame clones only, minus some. Found here are 45,000 to 55,000 clones, around 84% of them singletons; the top ten hold about 1.5%. As concerns this clone: What it binds is unknown.

The sequencing here drew on CD4+ or CD8+ T cells sorted from blood, taken in a trial of the OX40 agonist ivuxolimab. The origin of this receptor is an adult with an advanced solid tumor such as melanoma, head and neck, liver or kidney cancer.

The CDR3 coding sequence is TGCGCCAGCAGGGCAGGGTCTAACTATGGCTACACCTTC. Encoded protein: CASRAGSNYGYTF. The chain links TRBV5-1 to TRBJ1-2, with D perhaps TRBD1 (5 bases). The V gene lost 5 bases and the J gene lost 0 bases, with 8 bases spanning the gap. Per germline, CDR1 SGHRS and CDR2 YFSETQ. The CDR3 covers 13 residues.